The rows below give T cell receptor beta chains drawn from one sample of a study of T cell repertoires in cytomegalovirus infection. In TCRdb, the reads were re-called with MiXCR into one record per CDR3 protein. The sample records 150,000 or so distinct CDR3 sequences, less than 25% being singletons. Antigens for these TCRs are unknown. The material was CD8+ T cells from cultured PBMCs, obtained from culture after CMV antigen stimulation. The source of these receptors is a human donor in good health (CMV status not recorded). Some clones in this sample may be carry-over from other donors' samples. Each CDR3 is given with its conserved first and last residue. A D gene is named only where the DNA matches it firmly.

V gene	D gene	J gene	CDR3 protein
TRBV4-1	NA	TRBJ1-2	CASSQDTGLANYGYTF
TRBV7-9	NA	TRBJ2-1	CALGPGVDEQFF
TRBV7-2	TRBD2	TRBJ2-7	CASSDPLAGGLEQYF
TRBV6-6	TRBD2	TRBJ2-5	CASLDPTSGKETQYF
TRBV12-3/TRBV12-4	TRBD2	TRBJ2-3	CASSFWGLAELTDTQYF
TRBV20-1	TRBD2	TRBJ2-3	CSATRERGDTQYF
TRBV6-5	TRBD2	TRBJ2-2	CASSYQLADNPTGELFF
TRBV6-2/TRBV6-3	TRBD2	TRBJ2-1	CASSSPYTRSGGPNHNEQFF
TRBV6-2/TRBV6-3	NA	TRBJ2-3	CASSYSAWTRTDTQYF
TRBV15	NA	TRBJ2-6	CATSSPGDSGANVLTF
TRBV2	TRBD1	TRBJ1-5	CASRGTGRFNFNQPQHF
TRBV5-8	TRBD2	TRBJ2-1	CASSPVRAGGHEQFF
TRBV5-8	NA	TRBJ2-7	CASSLRTGVLAYEQYF
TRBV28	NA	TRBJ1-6	CASSLLRTDTYNSPLHF
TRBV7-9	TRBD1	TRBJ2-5	CASSPRPGQGKETQYF
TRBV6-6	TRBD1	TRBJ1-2	CASSGGTEGTSYGYTF
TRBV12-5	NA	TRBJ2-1	CASGLPLGGADSYNEQFF
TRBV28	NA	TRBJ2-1	CASSALTGWNEQFF
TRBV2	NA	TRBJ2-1	CASSGVSSYNEQFF
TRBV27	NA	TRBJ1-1	CASSLQGMGTEAFF
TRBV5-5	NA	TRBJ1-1	CASSVGSGTEAFF
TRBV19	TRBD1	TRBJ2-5	CASSLGTGFYETQYF
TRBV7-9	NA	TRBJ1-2	CASSLPLGGPYGYTF
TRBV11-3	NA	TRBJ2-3	CASSLGEQGSLTDTQYF
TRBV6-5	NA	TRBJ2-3	CASSYSPSGWTDTQYF
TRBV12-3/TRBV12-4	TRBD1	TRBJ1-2	CASSPGQGAYVRGYTF
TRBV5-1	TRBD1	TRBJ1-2	CASSLSGGAGYGYTF
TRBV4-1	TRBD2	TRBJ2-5	CASSFIAGQIQETQYF
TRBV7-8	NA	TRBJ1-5	CASSLGDINQHF
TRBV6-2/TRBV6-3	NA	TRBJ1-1	CASKPGSNTEAFF
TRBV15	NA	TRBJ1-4	CATSRVPTNEKLFF
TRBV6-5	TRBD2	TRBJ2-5	CASNRGGNQETQYF
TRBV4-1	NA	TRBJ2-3	CASSQGRSTDTQYF
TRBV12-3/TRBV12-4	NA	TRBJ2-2	CASSLGDNPGELFF
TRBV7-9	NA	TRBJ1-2	CASSYNIQGPLPAYGYTF
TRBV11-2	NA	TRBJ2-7	CASARGESRYEQYF
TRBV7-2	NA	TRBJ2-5	CASGTSRIGWQETQYF
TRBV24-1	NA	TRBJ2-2	CATSDSGTTNTGELFF
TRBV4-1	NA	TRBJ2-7	CASSQEGTRIF
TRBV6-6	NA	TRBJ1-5	CASSYSSPNQPQHF
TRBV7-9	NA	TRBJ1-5	CASSFADRDRFNQPQHF
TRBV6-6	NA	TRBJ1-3	CASRGNYRSGNTIYF
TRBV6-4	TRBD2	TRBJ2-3	CASSEGSGGAGDTQYF
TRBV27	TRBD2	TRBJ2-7	CASSLTGGARYEQYF
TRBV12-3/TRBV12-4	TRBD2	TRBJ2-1	CATGGEGAEQFF
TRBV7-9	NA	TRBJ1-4	CASRTSATNEKLFF
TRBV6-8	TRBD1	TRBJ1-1	CASSYTGGATEAFF
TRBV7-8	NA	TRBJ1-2	CASGDVGARDYGYTF
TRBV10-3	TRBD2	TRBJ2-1	CAISGSGDDNEQFF
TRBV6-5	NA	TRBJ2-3	CASSYGAESTDTQYF
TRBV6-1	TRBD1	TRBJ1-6	CAGYSGTGRSPLHF
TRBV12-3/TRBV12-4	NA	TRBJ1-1	CASSDEQGF
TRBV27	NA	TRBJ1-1	CASSPPGPNTEAFF
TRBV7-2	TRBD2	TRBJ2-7	CASSSTSGGSYEQYF
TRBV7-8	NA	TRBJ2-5	CASTVKGAAGETQYF
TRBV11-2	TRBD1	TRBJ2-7	CASSKDRGYEQYF
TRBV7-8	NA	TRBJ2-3	CASSFTDTQYF
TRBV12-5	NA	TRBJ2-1	CASGLQQPGGNEQFF
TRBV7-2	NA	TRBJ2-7	CASSLGLSRYEQYF